This TCR beta chain derives from a study of T cell repertoires in cytomegalovirus infection. Findings of the study overall: In two of eight donors, the top clonotype was HLA-C-restricted CMV-specific.

V was clipped by 4 bases and J by 0 bases, with 9 bases between them. CDR1 MDHEN and CDR2 SYDVKM come from the germline V gene. The CDR3 has 14 amino acids. TCRdb reprocessed the reads via MiXCR and lists one record per CDR3 protein. The table records roughly 630,000 distinct CDR3 sequences, more than 20% of them present only once. This clonotype has ten or more counts. Its antigen remains unknown. The sequence was obtained from a human donor in good health (CMV status not recorded). Some clones in this sample may be carry-over from other donors' samples. The sample taken for sequencing was CD8+ T cells from PBMCs. The chain couples TRBV28 to TRBJ1-1, with D possibly matching TRBD1 (6 bases). The CDR3 region has the DNA TGTGCCAGCAGTTGGGACATTATGAACACTGAAGCTTTCTTT. Translating it yields CASSWDIMNTEAFF.